These 2 T cell receptor beta chains were all obtained from the same sample, sequenced in a study of PD-1 blockade in classical Hodgkin lymphoma. Time point in this sample: cycle 4 day 1 (C4D1), after less than 7 weeks of nivolumab. The patients all showed relapse after autologous stem cell transplantation, while their brentuximab vedotin exposure varied. Clones were read by immunoSEQ multiplex PCR, and TCRdb kept only the in-frame ones, dropping some. The data show some 21,000 clones, approximately 85% seen once. The source material was peripheral blood mononuclear cells (PBMCs), sampled before the fourth cycle of nivolumab. Source of these receptors: a human donor with classical Hodgkin lymphoma.

V and J are TRBV6-1 and TRBJ1-1; 9 nucleotides line up with TRBD1. The CDR3 extends over 14 amino acids. The V and J ends lost 3 bases and 3 bases, in that order; junction bases with no gene match: 2. From germline, CDR1 is MNHNS and CDR2 SASEGT. The CDR3 region is CASSEDRGDTEAFF. The CDR3, as DNA: TGTGCCAGCAGTGAGGACAGGGGAGACACTGAAGCTTTCTTT.

V is TRBV9 and J is TRBJ2-5, with 9 bases lining up with TRBD2. This CDR3 is 16 amino acids long. Germline CDR1 reads SGDLS; CDR2 reads YYNGEE. V lost 0 bases, J lost 4 bases, and 7 bases stayed unmatched. The CDR3 loop reads CASSVDGGGAGETQYF. The CDR3 bases are TGTGCCAGCAGCGTAGACGGCGGGGGGGCGGGAGAGACCCAGTACTTC.